These T cell receptor beta chains were read from a single sample in a study of cytomegalovirus exposure and HLA in healthy donors. Here immunoSEQ multiplex PCR was the method, and the copy in TCRdb shows in-frame clones only, minus some. This sample yields about 100,000 clones, of which about 95% are seen a single time; roughly 0.82% belongs to the top ten. The specimen was PBMCs. These receptors came from a woman younger than 30 in good health and CMV-seronegative. Both conserved end residues are part of each CDR3. Fields, in order: CDR3 DNA, CDR3 protein, V gene, J gene, D gene, clone size. A D gene is named only where the DNA matches it firmly. Where a row states a size, it is once, few, many or the class of an expanded clone; other rows omit it.

CDR3nt: TGTGCCAGCAGTCAAACAGATACGCAGTATTTT
CDR3aa: CASSQTDTQYF
v_gene: TRBV27
j_gene: TRBJ2-3
d_gene: -
abundance: -

CDR3nt: TGTGCCTGGAGTGGCCGCCCGAGGACAGGTAGATACAATGAGCAGTTCTTC
CDR3aa: CAWSGRPRTGRYNEQFF
v_gene: TRBV30
j_gene: TRBJ2-1
d_gene: TRBD1
abundance: once

CDR3nt: TGTGCCAGCAGGGGTCAGGGGTCAGATACGCAGTATTTT
CDR3aa: CASRGQGSDTQYF
v_gene: TRBV2
j_gene: TRBJ2-3
d_gene: -
abundance: -

CDR3nt: TGTGCCAGTGACCTCCTCGGGGACACTGAAGCTTTCTTT
CDR3aa: CASDLLGDTEAFF
v_gene: TRBV11-3
j_gene: TRBJ1-1
d_gene: -
abundance: -

CDR3nt: TGTGCCACCGCTGCAAACCTAGCGGGGGGGCCTATTAGCACAGATACGCAGTATTTT
CDR3aa: CATAANLAGGPISTDTQYF
v_gene: TRBV19
j_gene: TRBJ2-3
d_gene: TRBD2
abundance: -

CDR3nt: TGTGCCAGCAGCCTCGGGACTAGCGGGGGGCAAAATACGCAGTATTTT
CDR3aa: CASSLGTSGGQNTQYF
v_gene: TRBV7-9
j_gene: TRBJ2-3
d_gene: TRBD2
abundance: -

CDR3nt: TGTGCCAGTAGTATTAATCCTGGGGCTAGCGGTTACACAGATACGCAGTATTTT
CDR3aa: CASSINPGASGYTDTQYF
v_gene: TRBV19
j_gene: TRBJ2-3
d_gene: TRBD2
abundance: -

CDR3nt: TGTGCCAGCAGTCCTAGGGGTAGGGAAAGCACTGAAGCTTTCTTT
CDR3aa: CASSPRGRESTEAFF
v_gene: TRBV27
j_gene: TRBJ1-1
d_gene: -
abundance: -

CDR3nt: TGTGCCACCTACTGGGGCGGCTATGGCTACACCTTC
CDR3aa: CATYWGGYGYTF
v_gene: TRBV27
j_gene: TRBJ1-2
d_gene: -
abundance: -

CDR3nt: TGTGCCAGCAGCGTAGAAGGGGGCCAAGAGACCCAGTACTTC
CDR3aa: CASSVEGGQETQYF
v_gene: TRBV9
j_gene: TRBJ2-5
d_gene: -
abundance: once

CDR3nt: TGTGCCAGCAGCTTGGGGGGGAGCCCCTATGGCTACACCTTC
CDR3aa: CASSLGGSPYGYTF
v_gene: TRBV7-9
j_gene: TRBJ1-2
d_gene: -
abundance: few

CDR3nt: TGTGCCACCAGCCACCCCGCCCGGACAGGGGGGCCAGATACGCAGTATTTT
CDR3aa: CATSHPARTGGPDTQYF
v_gene: TRBV15
j_gene: TRBJ2-3
d_gene: TRBD1
abundance: -

CDR3nt: TGTGCCAGCAGTTGGACAGGGAGATTCGAGCAGTACTTC
CDR3aa: CASSWTGRFEQYF
v_gene: TRBV27
j_gene: TRBJ2-7
d_gene: TRBD1
abundance: -

CDR3nt: TGTGCCAGTGGCCGAGGCACCGGGGAGCTGTTTTTT
CDR3aa: CASGRGTGELFF
v_gene: TRBV19
j_gene: TRBJ2-2
d_gene: -
abundance: -

CDR3nt: TGTGCCAGCAGCGTAGAGGCGGGGCAGGGGGCGGTTTACGAGCAGTACTTC
CDR3aa: CASSVEAGQGAVYEQYF
v_gene: TRBV9
j_gene: TRBJ2-7
d_gene: TRBD1
abundance: -

CDR3nt: TGTGCCAGCAGCTTAGGCGGGGGGGCTAGTGAGCAGTTCTTC
CDR3aa: CASSLGGGASEQFF
v_gene: TRBV7-2
j_gene: TRBJ2-1
d_gene: TRBD2
abundance: -

CDR3nt: TGTGCCAGCAGCTTCCAATCTAGCGACGACCTCCTCTACGAGCAGTACTTC
CDR3aa: CASSFQSSDDLLYEQYF
v_gene: TRBV7-6
j_gene: TRBJ2-7
d_gene: -
abundance: -

CDR3nt: TGCGCCAGCAGCTTGGAACTAGTTGGCAATGAGCAGTTCTTC
CDR3aa: CASSLELVGNEQFF
v_gene: TRBV5-1
j_gene: TRBJ2-1
d_gene: -
abundance: -

CDR3nt: TGTGCCAGCAGCTTAGAATCGACAGCTCAAGCTTTCTTT
CDR3aa: CASSLESTAQAFF
v_gene: TRBV11-2
j_gene: TRBJ1-1
d_gene: -
abundance: -

CDR3nt: TGTGCCAGCAGCGCCGGGACAGTGGGTGGCTACACCTTC
CDR3aa: CASSAGTVGGYTF
v_gene: TRBV11-2
j_gene: TRBJ1-2
d_gene: TRBD1
abundance: -

CDR3nt: TGTGCCAGTATCGGGACAGGGCGCAATCAGCCCCAGCATTTT
CDR3aa: CASIGTGRNQPQHF
v_gene: TRBV19
j_gene: TRBJ1-5
d_gene: TRBD1
abundance: -

CDR3nt: TGTGCCAGCCTCTATGGGACTAGCGGGGGAGATACGCAGTATTTT
CDR3aa: CASLYGTSGGDTQYF
v_gene: TRBV6-1
j_gene: TRBJ2-3
d_gene: TRBD2
abundance: many

CDR3nt: TGTGCCAGCAGCTTCTACAGTGATACGCAGTATTTT
CDR3aa: CASSFYSDTQYF
v_gene: TRBV7-3
j_gene: TRBJ2-3
d_gene: -
abundance: -

CDR3nt: TGTGCCAGCAGCCCAGGGGGGTTTGAGACCCAGTACTTC
CDR3aa: CASSPGGFETQYF
v_gene: TRBV9
j_gene: TRBJ2-5
d_gene: -
abundance: once

CDR3nt: TGTGCCTGGAGTGTACAGAGTCAGACCCAGTACTTC
CDR3aa: CAWSVQSQTQYF
v_gene: TRBV30
j_gene: TRBJ2-5
d_gene: -
abundance: -

CDR3nt: TGTGCCATCAAACAGGGTTATGGCTACACCTTC
CDR3aa: CAIKQGYGYTF
v_gene: TRBV19
j_gene: TRBJ1-2
d_gene: -
abundance: -

CDR3nt: TGTGCCAGCAGCCCGGGACAGGGGGCGCGTACTGAAGCTTTCTTT
CDR3aa: CASSPGQGARTEAFF
v_gene: TRBV7-6
j_gene: TRBJ1-1
d_gene: TRBD1
abundance: -

CDR3nt: TGTGCCAGCAGCTTAGGTGGTCGGACTAGCGTCACAGATACGCAGTATTTT
CDR3aa: CASSLGGRTSVTDTQYF
v_gene: TRBV7-6
j_gene: TRBJ2-3
d_gene: TRBD2
abundance: -

CDR3nt: TGTGCCAGCAGCCTAAACCTAGCTACGCAGTATTTT
CDR3aa: CASSLNLATQYF
v_gene: TRBV9
j_gene: TRBJ2-3
d_gene: -
abundance: -

CDR3nt: TGTGCCATCAGTGATCTGACAGGCCCCTATCCTTATGGCTACACCTTC
CDR3aa: CAISDLTGPYPYGYTF
v_gene: TRBV10-3
j_gene: TRBJ1-2
d_gene: -
abundance: -

CDR3nt: TGTGCCAGCAGCCCCAGACTAGCGGACAGCTCCTACGAGCAGTACTTC
CDR3aa: CASSPRLADSSYEQYF
v_gene: TRBV5-6
j_gene: TRBJ2-7
d_gene: TRBD2
abundance: -

CDR3nt: TGTGCCATCAGTGAGTCAGGGGGCTCAGGCAATCAGCCCCAGCATTTT
CDR3aa: CAISESGGSGNQPQHF
v_gene: TRBV10-3
j_gene: TRBJ1-5
d_gene: TRBD1
abundance: -

CDR3nt: TGTGCCAGCAGCTACGCGACAGGGGGGAATTCACCCCTCCACTTT
CDR3aa: CASSYATGGNSPLHF
v_gene: TRBV7-9
j_gene: TRBJ1-6
d_gene: TRBD1
abundance: -

CDR3nt: TGTGCCAGCAGCTTGGGGTCCCAGGGCGAGCAGTACTTC
CDR3aa: CASSLGSQGEQYF
v_gene: TRBV11-3
j_gene: TRBJ2-7
d_gene: -
abundance: -

CDR3nt: TGTGCCAGCAGCCCAGACAGGCAAGAGACCCAGTACTTC
CDR3aa: CASSPDRQETQYF
v_gene: TRBV5-4
j_gene: TRBJ2-5
d_gene: -
abundance: -

CDR3nt: TGTGCCAGCAGCCACGGGACAGGCATTGAAGCTTTCTTT
CDR3aa: CASSHGTGIEAFF
v_gene: TRBV9
j_gene: TRBJ1-1
d_gene: TRBD1
abundance: -

CDR3nt: TGTGCCAGCTCACCATTTGCTCGGGACAGCTCCTACGAGCAGTACTTC
CDR3aa: CASSPFARDSSYEQYF
v_gene: TRBV18
j_gene: TRBJ2-7
d_gene: TRBD1
abundance: -

CDR3nt: TGTGCCAGCAGCTGGAGACCTCTGTCTGGAAACACCATATATTTT
CDR3aa: CASSWRPLSGNTIYF
v_gene: TRBV5-8
j_gene: TRBJ1-3
d_gene: -
abundance: -

CDR3nt: TGTGCCTGGAGTGTACAGTCAGGGCCCGGGGAAAAACTGTTTTTT
CDR3aa: CAWSVQSGPGEKLFF
v_gene: TRBV30
j_gene: TRBJ1-4
d_gene: -
abundance: -

CDR3nt: TGTGCCAGTAGGGCGGCAACGGGTGTCTATGGCTACACCTTC
CDR3aa: CASRAATGVYGYTF
v_gene: TRBV19
j_gene: TRBJ1-2
d_gene: -
abundance: -

CDR3nt: TGTGCCAGCAGCCGCCGGGGGGAGGCGGCATCTGAGCAGTTCTTC
CDR3aa: CASSRRGEAASEQFF
v_gene: TRBV7-2
j_gene: TRBJ2-1
d_gene: TRBD2
abundance: -

CDR3nt: TGTGCCAGCGGGACTAGCGGAGAGACCCAGTACTTC
CDR3aa: CASGTSGETQYF
v_gene: TRBV6-6
j_gene: TRBJ2-5
d_gene: TRBD2
abundance: -

CDR3nt: TGTGCCAGCAGCCCGGGTACGCAGTATTTT
CDR3aa: CASSPGTQYF
v_gene: TRBV5-5
j_gene: TRBJ2-3
d_gene: -
abundance: -

CDR3nt: TGCGCCAGCAGCTTGCAAACAGGGGGCAACTCCTACGAGCAGTACTTC
CDR3aa: CASSLQTGGNSYEQYF
v_gene: TRBV5-1
j_gene: TRBJ2-7
d_gene: TRBD1
abundance: -

CDR3nt: TGTGCCAGCAGTATACAGGGGAACACTGAAGCTTTCTTT
CDR3aa: CASSIQGNTEAFF
v_gene: TRBV6-1
j_gene: TRBJ1-1
d_gene: -
abundance: -

CDR3nt: TGTGCCAGCAAAAGGAGGGCTCCTCCAGGTGAAAAACTGTTTTTT
CDR3aa: CASKRRAPPGEKLFF
v_gene: TRBV6-1
j_gene: TRBJ1-4
d_gene: -
abundance: -

CDR3nt: TGTGCCAGCAGTGAGAGGGGAGGGACAGGCAGCTCTGGAAACACCATATATTTT
CDR3aa: CASSERGGTGSSGNTIYF
v_gene: TRBV2
j_gene: TRBJ1-3
d_gene: TRBD1
abundance: -

CDR3nt: TGTGCCAGCAGCTTAGTAGGGGAGGCCTACTATGGCTACACCTTC
CDR3aa: CASSLVGEAYYGYTF
v_gene: TRBV11-2
j_gene: TRBJ1-2
d_gene: -
abundance: -

CDR3nt: TGTGCCAGCAGCTTGGGACTAGCGGGACTACAAGAGACCCAGTACTTC
CDR3aa: CASSLGLAGLQETQYF
v_gene: TRBV7-9
j_gene: TRBJ2-5
d_gene: TRBD2
abundance: -

CDR3nt: TGCGCCACGAAACTCGGGAACACTGAAGCTTTCTTT
CDR3aa: CATKLGNTEAFF
v_gene: TRBV5-1
j_gene: TRBJ1-1
d_gene: -
abundance: -

CDR3nt: TGTGCCAGCAGTTACGAGGCAGGGGGCGCCTACAATGAGCAGTTCTTC
CDR3aa: CASSYEAGGAYNEQFF
v_gene: TRBV6-5
j_gene: TRBJ2-1
d_gene: TRBD1
abundance: -

CDR3nt: TGTGCCAGCAGTCGCGACTATCAGCCCCAGCATTTT
CDR3aa: CASSRDYQPQHF
v_gene: TRBV5-6
j_gene: TRBJ1-5
d_gene: -
abundance: once

CDR3nt: TGCGCCAGCAGCTCCACGCCGGGTACAGGTATGGGTCTCTCCTACGAGCAGTACTTC
CDR3aa: CASSSTPGTGMGLSYEQYF
v_gene: TRBV5-1
j_gene: TRBJ2-7
d_gene: -
abundance: -

CDR3nt: TGCGCCAGCAGCTTCGGGACAGGGAGGGAGACCCAGTACTTC
CDR3aa: CASSFGTGRETQYF
v_gene: TRBV5-1
j_gene: TRBJ2-5
d_gene: TRBD1
abundance: -

CDR3nt: TGTGCCAGCAGCTCGGGACAGGGGGATCAGCCCCAGCATTTT
CDR3aa: CASSSGQGDQPQHF
v_gene: TRBV6-1
j_gene: TRBJ1-5
d_gene: TRBD1
abundance: -

CDR3nt: TGTGCCAGCAGCTTACGCGCCCCGAACACTGAAGCTTTCTTT
CDR3aa: CASSLRAPNTEAFF
v_gene: TRBV11-3
j_gene: TRBJ1-1
d_gene: -
abundance: once

CDR3nt: TGCGCCAGCAGCCAGACGTCACTAGCGAATGAGCAGTTCTTC
CDR3aa: CASSQTSLANEQFF
v_gene: TRBV4-1
j_gene: TRBJ2-1
d_gene: TRBD2
abundance: -